This T cell receptor (beta chain) was documented in a study of monozygotic twins with inflammatory bowel disease. Study results and caveats: A single strong IBD-associated signal or clonotype was not supported by the findings.

Looked up from germline, CDR1 is SGHRS and CDR2 is YFSETQ. The CDR3 consists of 18 residues. Points on this clonotype: The antigen is unknown.

cDNA was made in eight separate reactions per sample. Molecular identifiers with 6-nucleotide sample barcodes were added during cDNA synthesis via template switching. TCRdb re-called the 5' RACE reads and shows each CDR3 protein once, DNA omitted. The sample data list approximately 140,000 distinct CDR3 sequences. This receptor was identified in a human donor with ulcerative colitis or Crohn's disease, or a healthy co-twin of an affected twin (not recorded which). The rearrangement uses TRBV5-1 and TRBJ1-1; the D call of TRBD1 rests on TCRdb alone, since no DNA is present to check it. Sequenced material: blood. CDR3 sequence: CAISSPRDRGRMNTEAFF.